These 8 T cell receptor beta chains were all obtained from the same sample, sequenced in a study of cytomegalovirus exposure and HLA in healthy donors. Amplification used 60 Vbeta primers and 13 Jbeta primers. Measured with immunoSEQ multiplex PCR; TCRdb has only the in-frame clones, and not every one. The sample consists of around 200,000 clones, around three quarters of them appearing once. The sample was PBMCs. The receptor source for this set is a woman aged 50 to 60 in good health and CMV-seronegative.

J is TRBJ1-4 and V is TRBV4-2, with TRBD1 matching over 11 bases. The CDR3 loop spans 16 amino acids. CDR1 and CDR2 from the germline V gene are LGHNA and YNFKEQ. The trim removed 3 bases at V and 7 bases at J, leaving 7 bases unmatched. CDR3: CASSQVPGQGGEKLFF. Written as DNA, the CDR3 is TGTGCCAGCAGCCAGGTCCCGGGACAGGGGGGTGAAAAACTGTTTTTT.

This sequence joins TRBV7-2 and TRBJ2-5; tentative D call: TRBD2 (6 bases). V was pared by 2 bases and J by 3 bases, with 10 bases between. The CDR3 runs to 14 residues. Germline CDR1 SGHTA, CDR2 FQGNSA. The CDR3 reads CASSLFGEEETQYF. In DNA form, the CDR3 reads TGTGCCAGCAGCTTATTTGGGGAGGAAGAGACCCAGTACTTC.

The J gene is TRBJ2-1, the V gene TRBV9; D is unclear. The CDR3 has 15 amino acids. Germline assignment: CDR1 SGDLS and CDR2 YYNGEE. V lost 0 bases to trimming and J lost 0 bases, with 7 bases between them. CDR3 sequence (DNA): TGTGCCAGCAGCGTAGGGCGGAGCTCCTACAATGAGCAGTTCTTC. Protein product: CASSVGRSSYNEQFF.

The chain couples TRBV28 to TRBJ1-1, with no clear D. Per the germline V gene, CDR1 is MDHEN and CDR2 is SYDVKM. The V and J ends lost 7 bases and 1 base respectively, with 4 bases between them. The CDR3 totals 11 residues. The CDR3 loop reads CASIENTEAFF. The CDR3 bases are TGTGCCAGCATAGAGAACACTGAAGCTTTCTTT.

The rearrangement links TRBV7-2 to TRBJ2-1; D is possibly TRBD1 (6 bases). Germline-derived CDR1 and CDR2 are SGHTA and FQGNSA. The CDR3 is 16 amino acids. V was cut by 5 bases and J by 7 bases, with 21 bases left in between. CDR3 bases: TGTGCCAGCAGCCCTGGGGACAAAATCAAGGGTAATGAGCAGTTCTTC. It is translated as CASSPGDKIKGNEQFF.

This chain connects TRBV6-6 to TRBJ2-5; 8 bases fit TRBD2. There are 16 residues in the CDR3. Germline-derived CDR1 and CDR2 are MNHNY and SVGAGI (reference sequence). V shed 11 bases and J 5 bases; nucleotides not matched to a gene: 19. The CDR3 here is CAPPNQASGYRETQYF. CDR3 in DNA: TGTGCCCCCCCGAACCAGGCTAGCGGGTACCGGGAGACCCAGTACTTC.

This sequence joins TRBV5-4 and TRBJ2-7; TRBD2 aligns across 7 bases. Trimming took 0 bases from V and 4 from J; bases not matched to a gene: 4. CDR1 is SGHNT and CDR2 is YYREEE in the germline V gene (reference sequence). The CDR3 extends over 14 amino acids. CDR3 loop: CASSLEVAGYEQYF. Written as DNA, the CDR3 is TGTGCCAGCAGCTTGGAGGTAGCGGGTTACGAGCAGTACTTC.

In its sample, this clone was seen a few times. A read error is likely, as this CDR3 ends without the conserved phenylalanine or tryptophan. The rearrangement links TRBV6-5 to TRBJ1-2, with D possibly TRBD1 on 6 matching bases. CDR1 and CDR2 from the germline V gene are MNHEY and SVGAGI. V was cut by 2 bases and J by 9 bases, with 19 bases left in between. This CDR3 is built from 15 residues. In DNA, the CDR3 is TGTGCCAGCAGTTACGTGCGTCCAGGGGACCGGCGCTACACCCTC. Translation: CASSYVRPGDRRYTL.